These T cell receptor beta chains were read from a single sample in a study of cytomegalovirus exposure and HLA in healthy donors. Clones were read by immunoSEQ multiplex PCR, and TCRdb kept only the in-frame ones, dropping some. Of around 200,000 clones in the sample, around 83% are singletons; the top ten hold just over 1.4%. Sequencing was done on a sample of PBMCs. The source of these receptors is a girl aged 5-17 years in good health and CMV-seronegative. CDR3s include the opening cysteine and the closing phenylalanine or tryptophan. A D gene is named only where the DNA matches it firmly. Where a row states a size, it is once, few, many or the class of an expanded clone; other rows omit it.

v_gene	d_gene	j_gene	abundance	CDR3nt	CDR3aa
TRBV15	NA	TRBJ2-3	NA	TGTGCCACCAGCAGAGGCGCTGCAGGGACAGATACGCAGTATTTT	CATSRGAAGTDTQYF
TRBV6-5	NA	TRBJ2-7	NA	TGTGCCAGCAGTTACGCGCACCAGGAATACGAGCAGTACTTC	CASSYAHQEYEQYF
TRBV11-2	TRBD1	TRBJ2-7	NA	TGTGCCAGCAGCTCCCGGGACAGGAATCTCTACGAGCAGTACTTC	CASSSRDRNLYEQYF
TRBV6-5	NA	TRBJ2-7	NA	TGTGCCAGCAGTTCCAGGGATTACGAGCAGTACTTC	CASSSRDYEQYF
TRBV5-1	NA	TRBJ1-1	NA	TGCGCCAGCAGCCCTCGGGAAGGTAACACTGAAGCTTTCTTT	CASSPREGNTEAFF
TRBV27	TRBD2	TRBJ2-1	NA	TGTGCCAGCAGTTTTAGGGGCAGTAGCGGGAGGCCCGATGAGCAGTTCTTC	CASSFRGSSGRPDEQFF
TRBV6-1	TRBD1	TRBJ1-2	few	TGTGCCAGCACTAGACAGGGTTCTGGCTACACCTTC	CASTRQGSGYTF
TRBV28	TRBD2	TRBJ2-1	NA	TGTGCCAGCAGTTTAGTATGGGGGGGTTCCTACAATGAGCAGTTCTTC	CASSLVWGGSYNEQFF
TRBV19	NA	TRBJ2-2	NA	TGTGCCAGTAGTATAACATGGCAGGGGAACACCGGGGAGCTGTTTTTT	CASSITWQGNTGELFF
TRBV28	TRBD1	TRBJ2-7	NA	TGTGCCAGCAGACTATACAGGGGAGCACCCTACGAGCAGTACTTC	CASRLYRGAPYEQYF
TRBV7-9	NA	TRBJ1-1	few	TGTGCCAGCAGCTTAGGGGCCCAGAACACTGAAGCTTTCTTT	CASSLGAQNTEAFF
TRBV5-1	NA	TRBJ1-2	NA	TGCGCCAGCAGCTTGGCCTTACCGGTAACTAACTATGGCTACACCTTC	CASSLALPVTNYGYTF
TRBV5-4	TRBD1	TRBJ1-5	NA	TGTGCCAGCAGCTTGGGGGACAGGGAGAATCAGCCCCAGCATTTT	CASSLGDRENQPQHF
TRBV30	TRBD2	TRBJ2-4	NA	TGTGCCTTAAGACTAGCGGGAGTTGATCAGTACTTC	CALRLAGVDQYF
TRBV9	NA	TRBJ2-7	NA	TGTGCCAGCAGCGTAGGGATTACTGGGCCTTACGAGCAGTACTTC	CASSVGITGPYEQYF
TRBV19	NA	TRBJ2-1	NA	TGTGCCAGTAGTATTACAGGTCAAAACAATGAGCAGTTCTTC	CASSITGQNNEQFF
TRBV30	NA	TRBJ1-5	NA	TGTGCCGCAGTGGTCCCCCCGTCCAATCAGCCCCAGCATTTT	CAAVVPPSNQPQHF
TRBV7-9	NA	TRBJ2-7	NA	TGTGCCAGCAGGTCAGGGGTCGAGCAGTACTTC	CASRSGVEQYF
TRBV5-1	NA	TRBJ2-5	NA	TGCGCCAGCAGCTTCGGGGTGCCACGGGAGACCCAGTACTTC	CASSFGVPRETQYF
TRBV29-1	TRBD2	TRBJ2-3	NA	TGCGGAGGGACTAGCGGGGTAGATACGCAGTATTTT	CGGTSGVDTQYF
TRBV2	TRBD1	TRBJ1-1	NA	TGTGCCAGCTGCAAACAGACAGGGGGCCCGAACACTGAAGCTTTCTTT	CASCKQTGGPNTEAFF
TRBV5-4	TRBD2	TRBJ2-7	NA	TGTGCCAGCAGCCGATCTAGCGGGAGCTACGAGCAGTACTTC	CASSRSSGSYEQYF
TRBV28	NA	TRBJ1-2	NA	TGTGCCAGCAGTTTACAGCAGGCCACCTATGGCTACACCTTC	CASSLQQATYGYTF
TRBV4-2	NA	TRBJ2-1	few	TGTGCCAGCAGCCAAGAACTTGGGACGAGGGACTATGAGCAGTTCTTC	CASSQELGTRDYEQFF
TRBV13	NA	TRBJ2-1	once	TGTGCCAGCAGCTCACCCTCAGGCCTGTGGCAGTTCTTC	CASSSPSGLWQFF
TRBV16	NA	TRBJ1-2	NA	TGTGCCAGCAGCCAACAGGGACTTGGGGAATTATCTGGCTACACCTTC	CASSQQGLGELSGYTF
TRBV28	TRBD2	TRBJ2-1	NA	TGTGCCAGCAGAAATAGCGGGAGCGTGAAGGATGAGCAGTTCTTC	CASRNSGSVKDEQFF